Below are 22 T cell receptor beta chains sequenced from a single sample in a study of low-dose radiotherapy and immunotherapy resistance in tumors. Primers targeting TRAV and TRBV primed first-strand cDNA, covering alpha and beta chains. TCRs were put through roughly 20 PCR cycles of amplification with Phusion. A constant-region primer and the V-primer adapter served as the primer pair. TCRdb re-called the reads through MiXCR, storing one row per CDR3 protein. The table shows more than 50,000 distinct CDR3 sequences, with about 30% occurring only once. As to time point: before trial treatment. Sequences were derived from PBMCs, sampled before treatment. These receptors came from a male donor with rectosigmoid adenocarcinoma.

Turning to this clonotype: Just one base apart from a much larger clone, this may be a read error. The CDR3 region has the DNA TGTGCCAGCAGTCGAGCTGGGAACGATGGCTACACCTTC. Amino acid sequence: CASSRAGNDGYTF. The rearrangement uses TRBV13 and TRBJ1-2; D is unresolved. CDR3 length: 13 amino acids. CDR1 and CDR2 from the germline V gene are PRHDT and FYEKMQ (reference sequence). Deletions cut 6 bases from V and 6 bases from J, with 14 bases between.

This clonotype was detected many times. V and J are TRBV7-9 and TRBJ2-7; D is uncertain. Germline V CDR1 and CDR2: SEHNR, FQNEAQ (reference sequence). CDR3 length: 15 residues. The V end was cut by 4 bases, the J end by 2 bases, with 15 bases between. The CDR3 here is CASSSPGEAPYEQYF. The CDR3 DNA reads TGTGCCAGCAGCTCCCCGGGCGAGGCCCCCTACGAGCAGTACTTC.

The chain combines TRBV4-3 with TRBJ2-6; D is uncertain. The V end was cut by 0 bases, the J end by 4 bases, with 10 bases between. The CDR3 contains 16 residues. CDR1 LGHNA and CDR2 YSLEER come from the germline V gene. This CDR3 reads CASSQDFWSGANVLTF. The CDR3 nucleotides are TGCGCCAGCAGCCAAGATTTCTGGTCCGGGGCCAACGTCCTGACTTTC.

This clonotype was counted at least ten times. The chain couples TRBV11-2 to TRBJ2-3; no clear D. The CDR3 covers 12 residues. V lost 5 bases and J 4 bases, leaving 7 bases between the germline ends. Germline CDR1 is SGHAT and CDR2 is FQNNGV. CDR3 in amino acids: CASSPPADTQYF. CDR3 DNA: TGTGCCAGCAGCCCACCAGCAGATACGCAGTATTTT.

Many counts were recorded for this clonotype. The J gene is TRBJ1-2, the V gene TRBV7-2; 9 bases are a match to TRBD1. Germline V gene sequence: CDR1 SGHTA, CDR2 FQGNSA. The CDR3 is 16 amino acids. The V and J ends lost 5 bases and 2 bases, in that order; junction bases with no gene match: 9. CDR3 region: CASSRGTGRANYGYTF. CDR3 DNA sequence: TGTGCCAGCAGCCGCGGGACAGGGCGAGCGAACTATGGCTACACCTTC.

This clonotype counts as medium-sized. The chain joins TRBV5-4 to TRBJ2-3, with TRBD2 matching 7 bases. There are 15 residues in the CDR3. The germline CDR1 and CDR2 sequences are SGHNT and YYREEE (reference sequence). J lost 2 bases, V lost 4 bases, and 7 bases had no gene match. The CDR3 bases are TGTGCCAGCAGCCTTGGGGAGGGTAACACAGATACGCAGTATTTT. This sequence encodes CASSLGEGNTDTQYF.

This clonotype was counted many times. V usage is TRBV28 and J usage is TRBJ1-5, with TRBD1 as a possible D gene (6 bases). Germline V lookup: CDR1 MDHEN, CDR2 SYDVKM. This CDR3 is built from 15 residues. V dropped 6 bases and J dropped 1 base, with 13 bases sitting between them. For the CDR3, the DNA is TGTGCCAGCAGAACAGGGTTGGGAAGCAATCAGCCCCAGCATTTT. Its protein is CASRTGLGSNQPQHF.

This clonotype was counted at least ten times. The rearrangement joins TRBV6-2 or TRBV6-3 to TRBJ1-5; 10 nucleotides match TRBD1. The junction had 7 bases not matched to a gene; V was cut back by 5 bases and J by 3 bases. This CDR3 spans 16 amino acids. Germline loops: CDR1 MNHEY, CDR2 SVGEGT. CDR3 bases: TGTGCCAGCAGTGTCCCGGGACAGGGGATCAATCAGCCCCAGCATTTT. Translation: CASSVPGQGINQPQHF.

Many counts were recorded for this clonotype. The rearrangement links TRBV28 to TRBJ1-3, with D perhaps TRBD1 (6 bases). This CDR3 has 17 residues. The V end was cut by 8 bases, the J end by 4 bases, with 24 bases between. Germline V gives CDR1 MDHEN, CDR2 SYDVKM. The CDR3 region has the DNA TGTGCCAGCCCAGCCCCTCCAGGGGTTATCGGCGGAAACACCATATATTTT. This codes for CASPAPPGVIGGNTIYF.

The CDR3 sequence is CASSGRGGQPQHF. CDR3 bases: TGTGCCAGCAGTGGGAGGGGAGGTCAGCCCCAGCATTTT. This chain connects TRBV2 to TRBJ1-5; weak D call: TRBD1 (5 bases). The ends were cut back, 4 bases at V and 6 bases at J, with 10 bases in the middle. The CDR3 runs to 13 residues. CDR1 is SNHLY and CDR2 is FYNNEI in the germline V gene.

The chain recombines TRBV6-2 or TRBV6-3 with TRBJ2-4; D unclear. The germline gives CDR1 MNHEY, CDR2 SVGEGT. The CDR3 consists of 11 residues. The ends were cut back, 4 bases at V and 10 bases at J, with 8 bases in the middle. The CDR3 loop reads CASSSGLIQYF. The CDR3 DNA reads TGTGCCAGCAGTTCCGGGCTTATTCAGTACTTC.

This clonotype has a count of ten or more. This chain links TRBV7-3 with TRBJ2-1; 15 nucleotides agree with TRBD2. Losses at the gene ends were 4 bases for V and 9 bases for J; bases not matched to a gene: 4. CDR3 size: 15 residues. Germline assignment: CDR1 SGHTA and CDR2 FQGTGA. The CDR3 reads CASSWTSGRAPEQFF. The CDR3 DNA is TGTGCCAGCAGCTGGACTAGCGGGAGGGCCCCTGAGCAGTTCTTC.

This clonotype was seen at least ten times. The genes are TRBV19 and TRBJ2-7; TRBD2 agrees at 15 bases. CDR1 LNHDA and CDR2 SQIVND come from the germline V gene (reference sequence). The trim removed 4 bases at V and 3 bases at J, leaving 1 base unmatched. The CDR3 has 15 amino acids. The CDR3 here is CASSRGLAGGYEQYF. CDR3 coding DNA: TGTGCCAGTAGTAGGGGACTAGCGGGAGGCTACGAGCAGTACTTC.

The chain recombines TRBV19 with TRBJ1-2, with 7 bases aligning to TRBD1. V lost 1 base, J lost 3 bases, and 5 bases stayed unmatched. CDR1 is LNHDA, CDR2 SQIVND, per germline (reference sequence). This CDR3 is 15 amino acids long. The CDR3: CASSIATGDHYGYTF. CDR3 nucleotides: TGTGCCAGTAGTATAGCCACAGGGGACCACTATGGCTACACCTTC.

About this clonotype: A far larger clone is off by one base, so a read error is likely. This chain uses TRBV13 with TRBJ2-1, with D perhaps TRBD1 or TRBD2 (6 bases each). CDR1 and CDR2 (germline): PRHDT, FYEKMQ (reference sequence). The CDR3 has 11 residues. V was clipped by 5 bases and J by 10 bases, with 9 bases between them. The CDR3 DNA is TGTGCCAGCAGCCGAGGGGGGGAGCAGTTCTTC. This encodes CASSRGGEQFF.

This clonotype occurred many times. The chain employs TRBV7-2 and TRBJ2-5, with unresolved D. Germline assignment: CDR1 SGHTA and CDR2 FQGNSA. V was clipped by 6 bases and J by 1 base, with 9 bases between them. The CDR3 is 13 amino acids. DNA for the CDR3: TGTGCCAGCAGGTTGTCGGGCCAAGAGACCCAGTACTTC. Translating gives CASRLSGQETQYF. Filled out from reference TRBV7-2 and TRBJ2-5, the complete variable domain reads GAGVSQSPSNKVTEKGKDVELRCDPISGHTALYWYRQSLGQGLEFLIYFQGNSAPDKSGLPSDRFSAERTGGSVSTLTIQRTQQEDSAVYLCASRLSGQETQYFGPGTRLLVL.

This chain uses TRBV28 with TRBJ2-1; D not certain. The CDR3 extends over 15 amino acids. Trimming took off 3 bases at V and 4 bases at J, with 13 bases between the two ends. Germline values: CDR1 MDHEN, CDR2 SYDVKM. The CDR3 DNA sequence: TGTGCCAGCAGTTTTGTGACGGAGTTGTACAATGAGCAGTTCTTC. It codes for CASSFVTELYNEQFF.

In this sample, this clonotype turned up a few times. The chain couples TRBV7-2 to TRBJ2-3; TRBD2 matches at 9 bases. Trimming took 2 bases from V and 8 from J; bases not matched to a gene: 11. Germline V CDR1 and CDR2: SGHTA, FQGNSA. The CDR3 sequence is 16 residues long. CDR3 protein: CASSLKRGAPAGTQYF. The DNA for the CDR3 is TGTGCCAGCAGCTTAAAGCGGGGGGCCCCTGCAGGTACGCAGTATTTT.

This clonotype has at least ten counts. The chain is built from TRBV28 and TRBJ1-6; D perhaps matches TRBD1 (5 bases). The CDR3 has 15 amino acids. V lost 5 bases to trimming and J lost 9 bases, with 17 bases between them. The germline CDR1 and CDR2 sequences are MDHEN and SYDVKM. Here the CDR3 reads CASSPAGVGISPLHF. DNA for the CDR3: TGTGCCAGCAGTCCTGCGGGGGTCGGGATTTCACCCCTCCACTTT.

This clonotype was observed many times. The chain recombines TRBV3-1 with TRBJ2-5, with D unclear. Germline V gene data show CDR1 as LGHDT and CDR2 as YNNKEL (reference sequence). The CDR3 consists of 12 residues. The V and J ends lost 6 bases and 5 bases respectively, with 10 bases between them. CDR3 loop: CASRGLQETQYF. For the CDR3, the DNA is TGTGCCAGCAGGGGCTTACAGGAGACCCAGTACTTC.

The chain has TRBV4-1 and TRBJ2-5, with a tentative D call TRBD2 (5 bases). The CDR3 consists of 17 residues. Germline V gene sequence: CDR1 MGHRA, CDR2 YSYEKL. Trimming left V 0 bases short and J 4 bases short, with 18 bases between. CDR3 in DNA: TGCGCCAGCAGCCAAGATGGACCACCGGGGAAGGGAGAGACCCAGTACTTC. This gives the protein CASSQDGPPGKGETQYF.

The V call is TRBV28, the J call TRBJ2-7; tentative D call: TRBD1 (5 bases). This CDR3 has 11 amino acids. Trimming took 6 bases from V and 6 from J, leaving 9 bases between them. Germline V lookup: CDR1 MDHEN, CDR2 SYDVKM. The CDR3 here is CASRQDTEQYF. The CDR3 DNA follows: TGTGCCAGCAGACAGGACACCGAGCAGTACTTC. Full variable domain (outside the CDR3, taken from reference TRBV28 and TRBJ2-7): DVKVTQSSRYLVKRTGEKVFLECVQDMDHENMFWYRQDPGLGLRLIYFSYDVKMKEKGDIPEGYSVSREKKERFSLILESASTNQTSMYLCASRQDTEQYFGPGTRLTVT.